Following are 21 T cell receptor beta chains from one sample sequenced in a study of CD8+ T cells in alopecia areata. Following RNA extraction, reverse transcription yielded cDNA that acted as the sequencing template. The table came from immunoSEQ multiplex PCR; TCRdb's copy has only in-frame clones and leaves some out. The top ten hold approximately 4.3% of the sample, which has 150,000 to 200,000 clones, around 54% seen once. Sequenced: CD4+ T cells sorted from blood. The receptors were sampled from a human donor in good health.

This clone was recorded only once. CDR3 DNA sequence: TGTGCCAGCAGCGCACGTCGACAGGCCAACAATGAGCAGTTCTTC. Translating gives CASSARRQANNEQFF. This sequence joins TRBV5-4 and TRBJ2-1; a weak D match, TRBD1 (6 bases). The length of the CDR3 is 15 residues. Deletions cut 4 bases from V and 5 bases from J, with 16 bases between. Germline-derived CDR1 and CDR2 are SGHNT and YYREEE (reference sequence).

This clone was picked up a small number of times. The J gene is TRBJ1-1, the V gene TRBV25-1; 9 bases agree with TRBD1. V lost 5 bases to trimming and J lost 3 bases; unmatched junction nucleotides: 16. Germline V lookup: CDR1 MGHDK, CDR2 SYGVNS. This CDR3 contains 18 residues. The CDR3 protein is CASSPRTGARFRHTEAFF. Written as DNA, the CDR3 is TGTGCCAGCAGTCCACGGACAGGGGCCCGATTTCGGCACACTGAAGCTTTCTTT.

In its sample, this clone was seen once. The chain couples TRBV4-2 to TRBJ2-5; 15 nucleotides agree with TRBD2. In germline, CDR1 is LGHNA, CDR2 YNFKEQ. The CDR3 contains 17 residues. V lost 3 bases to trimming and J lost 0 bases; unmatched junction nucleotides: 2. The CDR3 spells CASSQGTSGRYQETQYF. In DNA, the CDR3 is TGTGCCAGCAGCCAGGGGACTAGCGGGAGGTACCAAGAGACCCAGTACTTC.

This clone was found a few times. CDR3 region: CASSFQGSRNTEAFF. The CDR3 bases are TGTGCCAGCAGCTTTCAAGGTTCCCGAAACACTGAAGCTTTCTTT. The chain carries TRBV14 and TRBJ1-1; no reliable D call. CDR3 length equals 15 residues. V gave up 5 bases and J gave up 2 bases, with 15 bases separating them. Germline assignment: CDR1 SGHDN and CDR2 FVKESK.

Here the CDR3 DNA reads TGTGCCAGCAGCTTCCGTACCGGGACTCGGGATACGCAGTATTTT. This codes for CASSFRTGTRDTQYF. The chain employs TRBV7-3 and TRBJ2-3; the D gene is possibly TRBD2 (6 bases). Trimming stripped 3 bases from V and 6 bases from J, with 16 bases between. The CDR3 spans 15 residues. Germline V gene data show CDR1 as SGHTA and CDR2 as FQGTGA.

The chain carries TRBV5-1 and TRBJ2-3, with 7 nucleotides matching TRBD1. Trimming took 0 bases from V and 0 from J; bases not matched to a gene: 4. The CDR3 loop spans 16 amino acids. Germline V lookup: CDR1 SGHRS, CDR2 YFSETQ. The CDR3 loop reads CASSLDLGQSTDTQYF. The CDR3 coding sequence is TGCGCCAGCAGCTTGGACTTGGGACAGAGCACAGATACGCAGTATTTT. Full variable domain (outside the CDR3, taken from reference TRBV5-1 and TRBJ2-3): KAGVTQTPRYLIKTRGQQVTLSCSPISGHRSVSWYQQTPGQGLQFLFEYFSETQRNKGNFPGRFSGRQFSNSRSEMNVSTLELGDSALYLCASSLDLGQSTDTQYFGPGTRLTVL.

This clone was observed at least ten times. DNA of the CDR3: TGTGCCATCAGTGAGACAGGGAGGGCCTACACCTTC. Residues: CAISETGRAYTF. This chain uses TRBV10-3 with TRBJ1-2, with a possible D match to TRBD1 (6 bases). This CDR3 has 12 amino acids. Germline CDR1 is ENHRY and CDR2 is SYGVKD. The germline V and J ends were trimmed by 2 bases and 10 bases, with 11 bases remaining between them.

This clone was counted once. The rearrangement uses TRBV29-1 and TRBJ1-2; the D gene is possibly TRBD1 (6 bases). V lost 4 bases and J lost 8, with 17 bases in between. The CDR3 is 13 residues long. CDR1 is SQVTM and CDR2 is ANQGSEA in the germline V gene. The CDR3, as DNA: TGCAGCGTTGGAAGGGGGGAAGTGCGCGGCTACACCTTC. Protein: CSVGRGEVRGYTF.

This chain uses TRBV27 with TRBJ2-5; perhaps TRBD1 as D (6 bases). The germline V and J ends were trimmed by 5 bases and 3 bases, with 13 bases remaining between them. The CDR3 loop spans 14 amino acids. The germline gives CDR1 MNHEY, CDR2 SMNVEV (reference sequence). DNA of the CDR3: TGTGCCAGCAGTCAGCTCTCAGGGGAAGAGACCCAGTACTTC. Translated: CASSQLSGEETQYF.

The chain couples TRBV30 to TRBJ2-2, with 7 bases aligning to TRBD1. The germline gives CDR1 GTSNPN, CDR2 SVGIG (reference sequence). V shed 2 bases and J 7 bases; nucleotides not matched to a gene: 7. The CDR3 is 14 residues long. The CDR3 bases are TGTGCCTGGAGTTACAACAGGGGCCTCGGGGAGCTGTTTTTT. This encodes CAWSYNRGLGELFF.

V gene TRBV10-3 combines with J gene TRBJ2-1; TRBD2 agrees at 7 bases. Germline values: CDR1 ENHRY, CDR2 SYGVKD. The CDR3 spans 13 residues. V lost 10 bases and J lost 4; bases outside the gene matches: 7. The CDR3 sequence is CATDPSGYNEQFF. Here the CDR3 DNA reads TGTGCCACTGATCCTAGCGGATACAATGAGCAGTTCTTC.

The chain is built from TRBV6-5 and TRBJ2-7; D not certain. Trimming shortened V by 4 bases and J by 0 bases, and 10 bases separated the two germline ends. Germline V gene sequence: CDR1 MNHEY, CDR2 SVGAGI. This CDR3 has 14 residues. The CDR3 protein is CASSSDWSSYEQYF. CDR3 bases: TGTGCCAGCAGTTCCGACTGGAGCTCCTACGAGCAGTACTTC.

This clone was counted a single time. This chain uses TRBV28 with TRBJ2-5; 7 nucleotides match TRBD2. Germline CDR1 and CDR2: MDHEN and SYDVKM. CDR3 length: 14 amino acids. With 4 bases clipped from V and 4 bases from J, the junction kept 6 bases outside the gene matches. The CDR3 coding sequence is TGTGCCAGCAGTTCCTCCTTAGCGGGAGAGACCCAGTACTTC. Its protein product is CASSSSLAGETQYF.

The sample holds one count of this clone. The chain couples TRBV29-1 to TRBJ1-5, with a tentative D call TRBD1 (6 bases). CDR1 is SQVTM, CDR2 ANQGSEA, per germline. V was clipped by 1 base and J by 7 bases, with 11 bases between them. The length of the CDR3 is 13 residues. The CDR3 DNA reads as TGCAGCGTTGAAGGAGTCCAGGGGCAGCCCCAGCATTTT. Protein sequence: CSVEGVQGQPQHF.

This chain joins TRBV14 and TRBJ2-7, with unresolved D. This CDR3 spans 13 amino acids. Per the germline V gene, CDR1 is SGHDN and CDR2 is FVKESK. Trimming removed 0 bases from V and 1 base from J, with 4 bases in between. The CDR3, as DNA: TGTGCCAGCAGCCAAGAGATATCCTACGAGCAGTACTTC. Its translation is CASSQEISYEQYF.

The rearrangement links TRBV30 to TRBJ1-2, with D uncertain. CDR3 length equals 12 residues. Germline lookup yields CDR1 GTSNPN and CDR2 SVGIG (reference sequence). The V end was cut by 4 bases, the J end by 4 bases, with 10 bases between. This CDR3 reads CAWMEELYGYTF. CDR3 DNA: TGTGCCTGGATGGAGGAACTCTATGGCTACACCTTC.

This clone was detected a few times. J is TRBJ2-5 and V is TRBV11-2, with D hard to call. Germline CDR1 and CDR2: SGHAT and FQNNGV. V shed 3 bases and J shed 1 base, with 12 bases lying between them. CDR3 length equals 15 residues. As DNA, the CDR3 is TGTGCCAGCAGCTTGGCCCGGCCCCCCCAAGAGACCCAGTACTTC. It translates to CASSLARPPQETQYF.

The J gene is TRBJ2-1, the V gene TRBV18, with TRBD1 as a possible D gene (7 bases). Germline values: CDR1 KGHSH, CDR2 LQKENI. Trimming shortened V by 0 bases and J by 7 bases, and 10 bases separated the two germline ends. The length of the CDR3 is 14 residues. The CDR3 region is CASSPPPGGNEQFF. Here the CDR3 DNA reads TGTGCCAGCTCACCACCGCCAGGGGGGAATGAGCAGTTCTTC.

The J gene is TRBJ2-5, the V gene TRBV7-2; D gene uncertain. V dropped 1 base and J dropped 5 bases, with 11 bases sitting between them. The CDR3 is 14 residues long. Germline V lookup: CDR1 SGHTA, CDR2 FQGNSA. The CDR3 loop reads CASSLGVGLETQYF. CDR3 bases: TGTGCCAGCAGCTTAGGTGTGGGGTTGGAGACCCAGTACTTC.

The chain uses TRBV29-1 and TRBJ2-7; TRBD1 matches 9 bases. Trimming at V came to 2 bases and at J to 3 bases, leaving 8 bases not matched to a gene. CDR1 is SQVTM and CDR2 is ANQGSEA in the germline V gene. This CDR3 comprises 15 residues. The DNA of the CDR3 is TGCAGCGTTGAATCACAGGACAGGGGCTTCTACGAGCAGTACTTC. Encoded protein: CSVESQDRGFYEQYF.

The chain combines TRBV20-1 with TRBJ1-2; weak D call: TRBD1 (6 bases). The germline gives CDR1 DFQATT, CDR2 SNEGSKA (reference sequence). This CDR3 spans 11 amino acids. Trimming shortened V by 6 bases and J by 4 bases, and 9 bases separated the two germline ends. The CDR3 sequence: CSAEGGYGYTF. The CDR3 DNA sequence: TGCAGTGCAGAGGGGGGCTATGGCTACACCTTC.